This T cell receptor (beta chain) is drawn from a study of T-cell reconstitution after alpha-beta-depleted transplantation in children. TCRbeta library construction was performed incorporating unique molecular identifiers. TCRdb re-called the PCR reads through MiXCR, storing one row per CDR3 protein. The profile covers over 400,000 distinct CDR3 sequences, with 12% appearing a single time and approximately 5.4% taken by the ten largest. This clonotype was detected only a few times. CDR3 length: 18 amino acids. V was clipped by 7 bases and J by 0 bases, with 19 bases between them. Germline-derived CDR1 and CDR2 are MNHEY and SVGEGT.

The TCR sequence derives from a human donor who donated a stem cell graft to a child with combined immunodeficiency. Sequenced material: PBMCs from the stem cell graft donor, taken from the stem cell graft. The V call is TRBV6-2 or TRBV6-3, the J call TRBJ1-6, with D possibly matching TRBD1 (6 bases). DNA for the CDR3: TGTGCCAGCATCGAGGGGGGGGCGAGGAGCTCCTATAATTCACCCCTCCACTTT. This gives the protein CASIEGGARSSYNSPLHF.